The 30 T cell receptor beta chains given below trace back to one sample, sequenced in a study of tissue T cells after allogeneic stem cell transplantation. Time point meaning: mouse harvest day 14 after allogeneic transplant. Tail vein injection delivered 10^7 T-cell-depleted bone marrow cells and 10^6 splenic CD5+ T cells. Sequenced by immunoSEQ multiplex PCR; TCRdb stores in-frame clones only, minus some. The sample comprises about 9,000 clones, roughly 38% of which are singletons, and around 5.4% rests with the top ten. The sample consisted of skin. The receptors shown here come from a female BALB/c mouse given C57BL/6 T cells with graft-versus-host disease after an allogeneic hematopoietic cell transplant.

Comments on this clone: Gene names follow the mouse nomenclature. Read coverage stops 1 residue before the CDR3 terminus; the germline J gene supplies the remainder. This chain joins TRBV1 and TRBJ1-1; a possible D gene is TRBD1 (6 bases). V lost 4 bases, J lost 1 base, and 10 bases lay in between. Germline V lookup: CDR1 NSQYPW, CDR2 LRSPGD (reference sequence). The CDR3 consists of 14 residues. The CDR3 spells CTCSVRDKNTEVFF. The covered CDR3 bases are TGCACCTGCAGTGTCCGGGACAAAAACACAGAAGTCTTC.

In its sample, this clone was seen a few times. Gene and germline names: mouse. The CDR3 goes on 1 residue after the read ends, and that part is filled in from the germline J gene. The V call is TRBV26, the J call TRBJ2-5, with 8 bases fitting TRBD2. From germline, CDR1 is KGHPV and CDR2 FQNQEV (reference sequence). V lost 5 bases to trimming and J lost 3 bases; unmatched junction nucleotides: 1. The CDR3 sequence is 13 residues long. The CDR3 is CASSGGAQDTQYF. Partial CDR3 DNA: TGTGCCAGCAGTGGGGGGGCGCAAGACACCCAGTAC.

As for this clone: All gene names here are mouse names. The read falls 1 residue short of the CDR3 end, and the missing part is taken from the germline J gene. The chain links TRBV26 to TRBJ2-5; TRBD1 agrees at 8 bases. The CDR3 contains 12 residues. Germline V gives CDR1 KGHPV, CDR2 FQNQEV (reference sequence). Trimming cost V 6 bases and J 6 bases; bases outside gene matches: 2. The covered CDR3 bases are TGTGCCAGCAGGGACAGGGCTGACACCCAGTAC. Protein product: CASRDRADTQY. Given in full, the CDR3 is CASRDRADTQYF.

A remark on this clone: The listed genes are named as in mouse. CDR3 region: CASSLEGRTEVFF. The CDR3 bases that were read are TGTGCCAGCTCTCTCGAGGGCCGCACAGAAGTCTTC. This sequence joins TRBV12-1 and TRBJ1-1, with D unclear. The read falls 1 residue short of the CDR3 end, and the missing part is taken from the germline J gene. Germline CDR1 is SGHSN and CDR2 is HYEKVE. The CDR3 has 13 residues. Between the trimmed V and J ends, which lost 0 bases and 4 bases, there was a span of 8 bases.

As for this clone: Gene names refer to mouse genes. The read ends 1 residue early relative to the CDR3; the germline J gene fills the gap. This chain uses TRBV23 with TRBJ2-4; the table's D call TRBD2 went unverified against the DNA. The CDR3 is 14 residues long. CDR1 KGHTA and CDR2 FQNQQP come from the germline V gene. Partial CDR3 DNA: TGCTCCAGCAGTCAATCGGGGGGGTGGGACACCTTGTAC. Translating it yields CSSSQSGGWDTLY. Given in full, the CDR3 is CSSSQSGGWDTLYF.

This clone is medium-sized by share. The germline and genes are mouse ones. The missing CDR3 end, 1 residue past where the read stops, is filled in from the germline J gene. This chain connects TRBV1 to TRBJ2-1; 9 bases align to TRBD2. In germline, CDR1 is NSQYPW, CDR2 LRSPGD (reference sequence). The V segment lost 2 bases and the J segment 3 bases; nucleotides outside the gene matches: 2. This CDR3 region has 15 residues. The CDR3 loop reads CTCSARWGGYAEQFF. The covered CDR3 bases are TGCACCTGCAGTGCACGCTGGGGGGGCTATGCTGAGCAGTTC.

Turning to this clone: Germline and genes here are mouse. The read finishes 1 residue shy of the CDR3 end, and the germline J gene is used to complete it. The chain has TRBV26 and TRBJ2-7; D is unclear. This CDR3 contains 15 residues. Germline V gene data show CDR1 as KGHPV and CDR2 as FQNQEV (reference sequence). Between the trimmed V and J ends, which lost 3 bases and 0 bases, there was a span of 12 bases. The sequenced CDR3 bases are TGTGCCAGCAGTCTCCGGGCAGTTCCCTCCTATGAACAGTAC. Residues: CASSLRAVPSYEQY. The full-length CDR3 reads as CASSLRAVPSYEQYF.

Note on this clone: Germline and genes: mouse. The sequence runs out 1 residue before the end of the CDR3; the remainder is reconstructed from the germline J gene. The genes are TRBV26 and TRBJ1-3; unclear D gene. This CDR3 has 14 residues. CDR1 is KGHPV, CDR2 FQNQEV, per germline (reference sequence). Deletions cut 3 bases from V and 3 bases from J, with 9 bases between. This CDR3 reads CASSLPGVGNTLYF. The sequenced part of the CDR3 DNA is TGTGCCAGCAGTCTCCCCGGGGTTGGAAATACGCTCTAT. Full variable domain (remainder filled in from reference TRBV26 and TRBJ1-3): NSKVIQTPRYLVKGQGQKAKMRCIPEKGHPVVFWYQQNKNNEFKFLINFQNQEVLQQIDMTEKRFSAECPSNSPCSLEIQSSEAGDSALYLCASSLPGVGNTLYFGEGSRLIVV.

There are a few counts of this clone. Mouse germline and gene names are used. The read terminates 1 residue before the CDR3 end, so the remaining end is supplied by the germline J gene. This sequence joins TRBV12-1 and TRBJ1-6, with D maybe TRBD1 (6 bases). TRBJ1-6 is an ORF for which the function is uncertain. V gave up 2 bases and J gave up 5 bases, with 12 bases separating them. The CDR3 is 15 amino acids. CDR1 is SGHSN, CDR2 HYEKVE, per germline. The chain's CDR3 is CASSPTGQNNSPLYF. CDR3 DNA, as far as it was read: TGTGCCAGCTCTCCCACGGGACAAAATAATTCGCCCCTCTAC.

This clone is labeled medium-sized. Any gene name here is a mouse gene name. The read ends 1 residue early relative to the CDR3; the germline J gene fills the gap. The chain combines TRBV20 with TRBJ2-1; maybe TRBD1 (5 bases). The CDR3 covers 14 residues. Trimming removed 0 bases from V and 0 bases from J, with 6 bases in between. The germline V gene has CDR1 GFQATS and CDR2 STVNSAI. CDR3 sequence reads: CGARDRDNYAEQFF. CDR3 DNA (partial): TGTGGTGCTAGGGACAGGGATAACTATGCTGAGCAGTTC.

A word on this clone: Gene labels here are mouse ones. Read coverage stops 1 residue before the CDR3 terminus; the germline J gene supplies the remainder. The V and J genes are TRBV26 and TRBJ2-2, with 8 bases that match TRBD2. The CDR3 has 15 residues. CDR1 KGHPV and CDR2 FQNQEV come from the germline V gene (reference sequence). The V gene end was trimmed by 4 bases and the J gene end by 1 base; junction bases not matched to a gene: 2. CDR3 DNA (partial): TGTGCCAGCAGTCGACTGGGGCGAAACACCGGGCAGCTCTAC. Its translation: CASSRLGRNTGQLY. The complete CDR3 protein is CASSRLGRNTGQLYF.

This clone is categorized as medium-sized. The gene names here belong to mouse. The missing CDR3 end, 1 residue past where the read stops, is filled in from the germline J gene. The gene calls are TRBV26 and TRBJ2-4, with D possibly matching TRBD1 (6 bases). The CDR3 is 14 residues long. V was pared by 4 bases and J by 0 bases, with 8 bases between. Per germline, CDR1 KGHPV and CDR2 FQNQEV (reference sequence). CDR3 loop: CASSQQGSQNTLYF. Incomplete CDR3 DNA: TGTGCCAGCAGTCAACAGGGAAGTCAAAACACCTTGTAC.

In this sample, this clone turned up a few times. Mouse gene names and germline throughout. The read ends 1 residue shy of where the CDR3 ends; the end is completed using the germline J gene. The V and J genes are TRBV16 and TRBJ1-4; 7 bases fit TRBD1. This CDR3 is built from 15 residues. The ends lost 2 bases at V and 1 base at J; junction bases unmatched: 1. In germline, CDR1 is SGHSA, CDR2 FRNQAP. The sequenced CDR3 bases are TGTGCAAGCAGCTTATCAGGGGGTTCCAACGAAAGATTATTT. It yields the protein CASSLSGGSNERLF. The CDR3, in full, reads CASSLSGGSNERLFF.

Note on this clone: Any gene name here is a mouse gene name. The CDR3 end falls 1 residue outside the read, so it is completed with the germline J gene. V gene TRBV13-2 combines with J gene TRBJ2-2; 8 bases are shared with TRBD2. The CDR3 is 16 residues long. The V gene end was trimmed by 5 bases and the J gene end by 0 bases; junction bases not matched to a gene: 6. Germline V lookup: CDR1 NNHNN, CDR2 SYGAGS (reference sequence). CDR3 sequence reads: CASGRGGGANTGQLYF. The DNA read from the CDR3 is TGTGCCAGCGGGAGAGGGGGGGGCGCAAACACCGGGCAGCTCTAC.

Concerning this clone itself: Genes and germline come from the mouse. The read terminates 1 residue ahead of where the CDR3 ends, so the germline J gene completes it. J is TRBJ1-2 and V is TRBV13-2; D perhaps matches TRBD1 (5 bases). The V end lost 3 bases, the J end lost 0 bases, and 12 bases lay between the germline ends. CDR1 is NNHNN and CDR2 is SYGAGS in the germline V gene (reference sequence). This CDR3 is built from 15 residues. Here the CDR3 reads CASGGPGRANSDYTF. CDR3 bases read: TGTGCCAGCGGTGGGCCGGGACGGGCAAACTCCGACTACACC.

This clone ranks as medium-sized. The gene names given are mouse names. The DNA read from the CDR3 is TGTGCCAGCAGCCAGAACCAAGACACCCAGTAC. Its protein product is CASSQNQDTQY. The entire CDR3 protein is CASSQNQDTQYF. This chain links TRBV4 with TRBJ2-5; D unclear. The read terminates 1 residue ahead of where the CDR3 ends, so the germline J gene completes it. CDR1 is LGHDT, CDR2 YNNKQL, per germline (reference sequence). V was trimmed by 5 bases and J by 0 bases, leaving 3 bases between them. This CDR3 has 12 amino acids.

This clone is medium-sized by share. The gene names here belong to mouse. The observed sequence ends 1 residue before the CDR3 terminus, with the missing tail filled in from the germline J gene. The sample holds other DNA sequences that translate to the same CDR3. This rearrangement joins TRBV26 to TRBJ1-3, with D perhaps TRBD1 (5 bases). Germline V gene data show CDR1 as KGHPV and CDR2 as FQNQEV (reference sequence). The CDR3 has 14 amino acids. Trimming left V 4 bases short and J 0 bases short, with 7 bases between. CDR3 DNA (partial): TGTGCCAGCAGTCGTGACAGTTCTGGAAATACGCTCTAT. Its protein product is CASSRDSSGNTLY. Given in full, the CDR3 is CASSRDSSGNTLYF. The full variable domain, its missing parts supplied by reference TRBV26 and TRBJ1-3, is NSKVIQTPRYLVKGQGQKAKMRCIPEKGHPVVFWYQQNKNNEFKFLINFQNQEVLQQIDMTEKRFSAECPSNSPCSLEIQSSEAGDSALYLCASSRDSSGNTLYFGEGSRLIVV.

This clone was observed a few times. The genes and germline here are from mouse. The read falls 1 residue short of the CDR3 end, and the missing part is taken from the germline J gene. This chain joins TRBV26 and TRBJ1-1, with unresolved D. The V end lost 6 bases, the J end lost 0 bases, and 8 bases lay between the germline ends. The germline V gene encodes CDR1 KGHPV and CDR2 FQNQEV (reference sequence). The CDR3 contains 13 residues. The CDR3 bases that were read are TGTGCCAGCAGCCCATCAGCAAACACAGAAGTCTTC. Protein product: CASSPSANTEVF. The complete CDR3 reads CASSPSANTEVFF.

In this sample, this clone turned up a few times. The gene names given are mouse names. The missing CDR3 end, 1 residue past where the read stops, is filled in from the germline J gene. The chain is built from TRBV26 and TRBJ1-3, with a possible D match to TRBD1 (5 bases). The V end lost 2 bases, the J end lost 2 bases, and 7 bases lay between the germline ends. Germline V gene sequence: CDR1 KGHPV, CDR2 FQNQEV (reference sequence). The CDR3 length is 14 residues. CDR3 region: CASSLLGAGNTLYF. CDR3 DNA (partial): TGTGCCAGCAGTCTGCTGGGGGCTGGAAATACGCTCTAT.

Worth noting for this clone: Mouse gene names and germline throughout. The CDR3 bases that were read are TGTGCCTGGAGTTGGGACAGGGGTGGGACAGAAGTCTTC. As protein: CAWSWDRGGTEVF. The CDR3 in full is CAWSWDRGGTEVFF. The chain carries TRBV31 and TRBJ1-1; 10 bases line up with TRBD1. The read is 1 residue too short to cover the CDR3 end, so that end is filled in from the germline J gene. J was trimmed by 5 bases and V by 2 bases; bases with no gene match: 5. The germline V gene has CDR1 GKSSPN and CDR2 SITVG. This CDR3 comprises 14 residues.

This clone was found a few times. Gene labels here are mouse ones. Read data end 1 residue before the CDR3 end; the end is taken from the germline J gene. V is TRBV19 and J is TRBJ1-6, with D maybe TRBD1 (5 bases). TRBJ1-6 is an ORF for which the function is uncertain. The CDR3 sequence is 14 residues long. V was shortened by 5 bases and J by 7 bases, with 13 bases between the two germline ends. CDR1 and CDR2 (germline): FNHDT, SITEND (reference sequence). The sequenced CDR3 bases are TGTGCCAGCAGCCCTAACGGGGGAAATTCGCCCCTCTAC. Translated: CASSPNGGNSPLY. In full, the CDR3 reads CASSPNGGNSPLYF.

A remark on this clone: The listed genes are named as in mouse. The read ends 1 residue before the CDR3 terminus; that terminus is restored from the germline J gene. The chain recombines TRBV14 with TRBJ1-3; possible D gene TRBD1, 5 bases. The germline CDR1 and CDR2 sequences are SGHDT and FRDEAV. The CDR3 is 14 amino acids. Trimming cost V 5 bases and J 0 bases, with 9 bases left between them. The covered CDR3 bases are TGTGCCAGCAGCAATAGGGGTTCTGGAAATACGCTCTAT. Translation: CASSNRGSGNTLY. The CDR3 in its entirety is CASSNRGSGNTLYF.

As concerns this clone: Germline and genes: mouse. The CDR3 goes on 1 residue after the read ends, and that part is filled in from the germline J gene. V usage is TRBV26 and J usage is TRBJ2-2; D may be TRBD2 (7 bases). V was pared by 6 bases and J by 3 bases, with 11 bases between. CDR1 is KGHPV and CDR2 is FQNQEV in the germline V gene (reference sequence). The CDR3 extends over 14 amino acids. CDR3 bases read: TGTGCCAGCAGGAGGGGGGGGGACACCGGGCAGCTCTAC. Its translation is CASRRGGDTGQLY. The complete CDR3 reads CASRRGGDTGQLYF.

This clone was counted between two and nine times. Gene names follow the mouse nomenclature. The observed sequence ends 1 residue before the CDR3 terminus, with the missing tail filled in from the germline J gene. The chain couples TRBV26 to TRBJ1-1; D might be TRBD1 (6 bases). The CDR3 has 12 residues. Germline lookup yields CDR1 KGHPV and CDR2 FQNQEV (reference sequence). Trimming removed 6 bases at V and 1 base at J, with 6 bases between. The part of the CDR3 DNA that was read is TGTGCCAGCAGGGGACAAAACACAGAAGTCTTC. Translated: CASRGQNTEVF. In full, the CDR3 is CASRGQNTEVFF.

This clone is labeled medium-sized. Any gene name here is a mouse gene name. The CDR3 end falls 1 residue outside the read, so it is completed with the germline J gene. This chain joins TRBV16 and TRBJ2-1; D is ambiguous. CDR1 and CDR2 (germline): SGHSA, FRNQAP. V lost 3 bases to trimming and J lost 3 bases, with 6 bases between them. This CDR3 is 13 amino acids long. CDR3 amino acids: CASSFDIYAEQFF. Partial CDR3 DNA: TGTGCAAGCAGCTTCGACATCTATGCTGAGCAGTTC.

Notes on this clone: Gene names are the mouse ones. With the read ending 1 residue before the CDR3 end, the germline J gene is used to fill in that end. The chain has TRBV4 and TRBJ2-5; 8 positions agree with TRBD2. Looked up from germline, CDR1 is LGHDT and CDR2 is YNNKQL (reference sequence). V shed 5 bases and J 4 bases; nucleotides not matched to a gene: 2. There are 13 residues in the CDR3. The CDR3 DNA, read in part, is TGTGCCAGCAGCCTGGGGGGAAAAGACACCCAGTAC. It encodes CASSLGGKDTQY. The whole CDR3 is CASSLGGKDTQYF.

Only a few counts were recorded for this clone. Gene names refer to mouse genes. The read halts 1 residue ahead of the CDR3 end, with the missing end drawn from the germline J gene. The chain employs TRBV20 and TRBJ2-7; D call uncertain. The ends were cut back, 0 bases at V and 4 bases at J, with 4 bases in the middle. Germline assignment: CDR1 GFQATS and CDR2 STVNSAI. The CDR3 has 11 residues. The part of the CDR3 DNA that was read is TGTGGTGCTAGGGACGGGTATGAACAGTAC. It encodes CGARDGYEQY. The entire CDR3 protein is CGARDGYEQYF.

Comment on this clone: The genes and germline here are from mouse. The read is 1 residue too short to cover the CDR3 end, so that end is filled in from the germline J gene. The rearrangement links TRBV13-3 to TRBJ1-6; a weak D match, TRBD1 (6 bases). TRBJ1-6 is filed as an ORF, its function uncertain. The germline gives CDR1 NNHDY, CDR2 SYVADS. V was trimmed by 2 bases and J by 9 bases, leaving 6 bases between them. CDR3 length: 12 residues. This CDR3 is CASSEGGSPLYF. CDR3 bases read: TGTGCCAGCAGTGAAGGGGGTTCGCCCCTCTAC.

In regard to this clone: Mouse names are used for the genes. The DNA read from the CDR3 is TGTGCCAGCAGTTCCAATGCAGAAACGCTGTAT. Translating it yields CASSSNAETLY. The CDR3 as a whole reads CASSSNAETLYF. This rearrangement joins TRBV26 to TRBJ2-3; D gene unclear. The read is 1 residue too short to cover the CDR3 end, so that end is filled in from the germline J gene. The CDR3 totals 12 residues. V was clipped by 5 bases and J by 2 bases, with 5 bases between them. Germline lookup yields CDR1 KGHPV and CDR2 FQNQEV (reference sequence).

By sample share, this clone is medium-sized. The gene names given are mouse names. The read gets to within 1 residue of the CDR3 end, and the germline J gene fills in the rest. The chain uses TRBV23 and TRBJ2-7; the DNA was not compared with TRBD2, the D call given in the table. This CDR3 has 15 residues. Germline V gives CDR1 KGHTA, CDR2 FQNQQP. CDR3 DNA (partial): TGCTCCAGCAGTCAGGGACTGGGGGCCTCCTATGAACAGTAC. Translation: CSSSQGLGASYEQY. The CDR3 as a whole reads CSSSQGLGASYEQYF. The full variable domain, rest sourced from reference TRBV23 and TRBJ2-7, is DAAVTQKPRYLIKMKGQEAEMKCIPEKGHTAVFWYQQKQSKELKFLIYFQNQQPLDQIDMVKERFSAVCPSSSLCSLGIRTCEAEDSALYLCSSSQGLGASYEQYFGPGTRLTVL.